This T cell receptor (beta chain) was sequenced during a study of T cells in Graves' hyperthyroidism and ophthalmopathy. Study summary: Peripheral blood was obtained at initial diagnosis, preceding any treatment. General study points: Most clonotypes expanded in the thyroid (above 0.001) were also present in blood.

RNA transcripts served as the template for amplifying TCR beta CDR3 regions. Using the HTBI primer set, a first-round RT-PCR was run on the TCR CDR3. TCRdb reanalysed the multiplex PCR reads using MiXCR and keeps one entry per CDR3 protein. The sample includes roughly 750,000 distinct CDR3 sequences, 15% to 20% of them seen just once. The CDR3 extends over 15 amino acids. V lost 11 bases to trimming and J lost 0 bases, with 19 bases between them. CDR1 KGHDR and CDR2 SFDVKD come from the germline V gene. With respect to this clonotype: Its antigen is unknown. A read error may explain this, as a much larger clone is one base away.

Newly diagnosed hyperthyroidism, duration under 2 months, in patients aged 18 to 65. Reasons for excluding patients were uncontrolled infection, other autoimmune disease, pregnancy or lactation. Sequences were obtained from blood. The clonotype originates from a man aged 18 to 30 with Graves' hyperthyroidism. V gene TRBV24-1 combines with J gene TRBJ2-7; D not resolved. For the CDR3, the DNA is TGTGCCAGCGGCTTAGCCGGCCACGACTCCTACGAGCAGTACTTC. It yields the protein CASGLAGHDSYEQYF.